This entry features one T cell receptor beta chain sequence. These data are taken from a study of radiotherapy plus CTLA-4 blockade in lung cancer. The assay was immunoSEQ multiplex PCR, and TCRdb's table has in-frame clones only and misses some. The data hold around 100,000 clones, with under 85% observed a single time. Germline CDR1 reads SGHRS; CDR2 reads YFSETQ. The CDR3 is 12 residues long. V dropped 2 bases and J dropped 0 bases, with 3 bases sitting between them. This sequence originates from a human donor with non-small cell lung cancer who had a partial response to radiotherapy plus ipilimumab. Some clones in this sample may be carry-over from other donors' samples. The V gene is TRBV5-1, the J gene TRBJ2-7; no clear D gene. This material consisted of peripheral blood, taken from a patient treated with radiotherapy plus ipilimumab. CDR3 amino acids: CASSFNSYEQYF. The DNA of the CDR3 is TGCGCCAGCAGCTTCAACTCCTACGAGCAGTACTTC.